These 8 T cell receptor beta chains share one sample of origin, sequenced in a study of T cell responses to AZD1222 COVID-19 vaccine. TCRdb keeps only in-frame clones here, not all; method: immunoSEQ multiplex PCR. The sample has around 99,000 clones, approximately 90% seen once. The sample was peripheral blood, taken on day 0 of AZD1222 vaccination. The source is an adult in good health.

The table lists this clone with a few counts. The gene calls are TRBV3-1 (or the pseudogene TRBV3-2) and TRBJ2-1, with 12 bases aligning to TRBD1. CDR1 and CDR2 from the germline V gene are LGHDT and YNNKEL (reference sequence). The CDR3 is 18 residues long. After removal of 1 base from V and 3 bases from J, the junction contained 7 bases not matched to a gene. CDR3 bases: TGTGCCAGCAGCCAAGGGGGACAGGGGGCACGGGGCTACAATGAGCAGTTCTTC. It yields the protein CASSQGGQGARGYNEQFF.

The chain links TRBV19 to TRBJ1-2; a weak D match, TRBD1 (5 bases). The V gene lost 1 base and the J gene lost 8 bases, with 17 bases spanning the gap. This CDR3 has 15 amino acids. Per germline, CDR1 LNHDA and CDR2 SQIVND (reference sequence). The CDR3 protein is CASSIVAVRDGGYTF. The CDR3 nucleotides are TGTGCCAGTAGTATAGTGGCCGTCAGGGACGGGGGCTACACCTTC.

This chain uses TRBV7-9 with TRBJ1-4; a weak D match, TRBD1 (5 bases). Germline V gene data show CDR1 as SEHNR and CDR2 as FQNEAQ (reference sequence). There are 15 residues in the CDR3. V was cut by 4 bases and J by 10 bases, with 19 bases left in between. CDR3 in amino acids: CASSSTRGFTGKLFF. CDR3 sequence (DNA): TGTGCCAGCAGCTCTACGAGGGGTTTTACCGGAAAACTGTTTTTT.

The rearrangement links TRBV12-5 to TRBJ1-5, with 8 nucleotides matching TRBD1. The germline gives CDR1 LGHNT, CDR2 FRNRAP. The CDR3 loop spans 13 amino acids. V shed 5 bases and J 5 bases; nucleotides not matched to a gene: 2. The CDR3 DNA reads as TGTGCTAGTGGTAACAGGGGGGATCAGCCCCAGCATTTT. It translates to CASGNRGDQPQHF.

This clone is a singleton in its sample. V usage is TRBV11-2 and J usage is TRBJ1-1; a weak D match, TRBD1 (5 bases). The CDR3 covers 14 residues. V was shortened by 5 bases and J by 2 bases, with 12 bases between the two germline ends. The germline CDR1 and CDR2 sequences are SGHAT and FQNNGV. The CDR3 region has the DNA TGTGCCAGCAGCAACAGGCCCACAAACACTGAAGCTTTCTTT. Its protein is CASSNRPTNTEAFF.

The chain has TRBV9 and TRBJ2-2; no definite D call. The CDR3 is 17 amino acids. CDR1 and CDR2 from the germline V gene are SGDLS and YYNGEE. V lost 1 base and J 0 bases, leaving 13 bases between the germline ends. The CDR3 region is CASSVSVFTANTGELFF. The CDR3 coding sequence is TGTGCCAGCAGCGTATCGGTCTTCACAGCGAACACCGGGGAGCTGTTTTTT.

The chain recombines TRBV7-2 with TRBJ2-3, with D perhaps given as TRBD1 or TRBD2 (5 bases each). The V end lost 4 bases, the J end lost 1 base, and 24 bases lay between the germline ends. This CDR3 contains 19 residues. CDR1 and CDR2 from the germline V gene are SGHTA and FQGNSA. The CDR3 is CASSSGRAGYVKGTDTQYF. CDR3 sequence (DNA): TGTGCCAGCAGCTCGGGGCGGGCAGGGTATGTAAAAGGCACAGATACGCAGTATTTT.

CDR3: CASSEGGGTEAFF. CDR3 DNA sequence: TGTGCCAGCAGTGAAGGGGGGGGGACTGAAGCTTTCTTT. The chain couples TRBV6-1 to TRBJ1-1, with D possibly TRBD1 on 5 matching bases. Germline V gene sequence: CDR1 MNHNS, CDR2 SASEGT. The CDR3 extends over 13 amino acids. The germline V and J ends were trimmed by 1 base and 5 bases, with 8 bases remaining between them.